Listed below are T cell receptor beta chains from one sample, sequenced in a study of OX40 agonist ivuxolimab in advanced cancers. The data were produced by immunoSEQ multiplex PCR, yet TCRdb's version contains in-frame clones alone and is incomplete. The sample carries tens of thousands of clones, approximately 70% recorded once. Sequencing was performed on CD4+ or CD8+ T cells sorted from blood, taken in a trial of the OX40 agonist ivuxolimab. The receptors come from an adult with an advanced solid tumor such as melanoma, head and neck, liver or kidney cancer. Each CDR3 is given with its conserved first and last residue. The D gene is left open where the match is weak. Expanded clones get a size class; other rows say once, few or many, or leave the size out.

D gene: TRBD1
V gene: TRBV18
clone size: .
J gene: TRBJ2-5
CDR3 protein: CASSPLGQGREQETQYF
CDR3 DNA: TGTGCCAGCTCACCTCTTGGACAGGGCCGGGAACAAGAGACCCAGTACTTC

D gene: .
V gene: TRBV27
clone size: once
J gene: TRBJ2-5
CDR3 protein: CASSLAGLRSEETQYF
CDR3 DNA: TGTGCCAGCAGTTTAGCGGGTCTTAGGAGTGAAGAGACCCAGTACTTC

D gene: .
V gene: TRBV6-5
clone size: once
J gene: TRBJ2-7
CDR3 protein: CASRVGFRDEQYF
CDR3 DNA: TGTGCCAGCAGAGTCGGGTTTCGGGACGAGCAGTACTTC

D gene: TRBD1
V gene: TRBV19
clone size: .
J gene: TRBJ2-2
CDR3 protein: CASRGQGLSGELFF
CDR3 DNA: TGTGCCAGTAGGGGACAGGGGTTATCCGGGGAGCTGTTTTTT

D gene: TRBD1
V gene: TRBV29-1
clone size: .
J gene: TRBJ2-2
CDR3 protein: CSTVDRDTGELFF
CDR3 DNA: TGCAGCACTGTGGACAGGGACACCGGGGAGCTGTTTTTT

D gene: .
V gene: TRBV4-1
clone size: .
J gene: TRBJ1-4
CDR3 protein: CASRETHQGGTNEKLFF
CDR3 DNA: TGCGCCAGCAGGGAGACGCACCAGGGAGGAACTAATGAAAAACTGTTTTTT

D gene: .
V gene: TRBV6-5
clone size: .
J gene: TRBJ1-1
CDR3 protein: CASSSIPGDGEAFF
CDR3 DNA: TGTGCCAGCAGTTCGATCCCCGGGGACGGGGAAGCTTTCTTT

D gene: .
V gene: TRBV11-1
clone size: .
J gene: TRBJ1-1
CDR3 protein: CASSLLLGQNTEAFF
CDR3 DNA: TGTGCCAGCAGCCTACTGTTAGGACAGAACACTGAAGCTTTCTTT

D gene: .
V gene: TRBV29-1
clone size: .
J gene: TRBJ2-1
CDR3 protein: CSAPGRGADNEQFF
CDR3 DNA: TGCAGCGCCCCAGGGAGGGGGGCGGACAATGAGCAGTTCTTC

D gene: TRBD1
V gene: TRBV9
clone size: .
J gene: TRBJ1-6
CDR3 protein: CASSATGGKNSPLHF
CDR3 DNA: TGTGCCAGCAGCGCGACAGGGGGCAAAAATTCACCCCTCCACTTT

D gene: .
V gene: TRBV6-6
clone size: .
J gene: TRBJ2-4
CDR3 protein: CASSQVGDKNIQYF
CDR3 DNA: TGTGCCAGCAGCCAGGTGGGGGACAAAAACATTCAGTACTTC

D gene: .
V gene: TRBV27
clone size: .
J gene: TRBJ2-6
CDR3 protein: CASSLSGANVLTF
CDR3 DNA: TGTGCCAGCAGTTTATCTGGGGCCAACGTCCTGACTTTC

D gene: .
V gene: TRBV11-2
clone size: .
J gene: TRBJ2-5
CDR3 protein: CVSSLDRAPGETQYF
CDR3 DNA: TGTGTCAGCAGCTTAGATAGGGCCCCCGGGGAGACCCAGTACTTC

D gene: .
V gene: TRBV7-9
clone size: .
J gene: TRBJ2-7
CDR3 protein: CASSSRTGSYEQYF
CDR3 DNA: TGTGCCAGCAGCTCCCGGACGGGCTCCTACGAGCAGTACTTC

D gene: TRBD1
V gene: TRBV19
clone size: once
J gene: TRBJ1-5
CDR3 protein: CASIRTGVSNQPQHF
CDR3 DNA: TGTGCCAGTATACGGACAGGGGTGAGCAATCAGCCCCAGCATTTT

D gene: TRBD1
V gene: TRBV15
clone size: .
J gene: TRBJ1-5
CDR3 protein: CATSSVFRDRGLGQPQHF
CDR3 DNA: TGTGCCACCAGTTCGGTTTTTCGGGACAGGGGGCTGGGTCAGCCCCAGCATTTT

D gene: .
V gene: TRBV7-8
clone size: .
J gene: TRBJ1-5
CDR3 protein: CASSLAPQPQHF
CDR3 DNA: TGTGCCAGCAGCTTAGCGCCTCAGCCCCAGCATTTT

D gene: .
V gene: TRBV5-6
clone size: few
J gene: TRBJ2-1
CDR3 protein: CASSLAYEQFF
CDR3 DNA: TGTGCCAGCAGCTTGGCCTATGAGCAGTTCTTC

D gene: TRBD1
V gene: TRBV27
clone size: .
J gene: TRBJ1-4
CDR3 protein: CASSLKPGQGDEKLFF
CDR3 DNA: TGTGCCAGCAGTTTAAAACCGGGACAGGGTGATGAAAAACTGTTTTTT

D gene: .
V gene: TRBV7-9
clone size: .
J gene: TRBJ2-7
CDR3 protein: CASSPSIYEQYF
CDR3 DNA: TGTGCCAGCAGCCCAAGCATCTACGAGCAGTACTTC

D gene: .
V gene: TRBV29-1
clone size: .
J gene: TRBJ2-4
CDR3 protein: CSVPGGRGAKNIQYF
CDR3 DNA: TGCAGCGTTCCCGGAGGCAGGGGTGCCAAAAACATTCAGTACTTC

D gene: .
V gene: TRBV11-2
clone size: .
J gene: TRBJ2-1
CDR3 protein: CASSLYKNEQFF
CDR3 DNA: TGTGCCAGCAGCTTATATAAGAATGAGCAGTTCTTC

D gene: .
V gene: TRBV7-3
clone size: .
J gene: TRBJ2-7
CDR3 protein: CASSLDRTYEQYF
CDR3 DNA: TGTGCCAGCAGCCTTGACAGGACCTACGAGCAGTACTTC

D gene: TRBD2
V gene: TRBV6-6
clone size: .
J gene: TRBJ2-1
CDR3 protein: CASSGGNQFF
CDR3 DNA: TGTGCCAGCAGCGGGGGGAACCAGTTCTTC

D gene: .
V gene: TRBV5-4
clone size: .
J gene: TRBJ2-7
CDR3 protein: CASSAGDMAHEQYF
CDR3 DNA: TGTGCCAGCAGCGCAGGGGATATGGCCCACGAGCAGTACTTC

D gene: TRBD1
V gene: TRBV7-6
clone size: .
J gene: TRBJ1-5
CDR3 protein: CASSPGTGGLLSNQPQHF
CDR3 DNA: TGTGCCAGCAGCCCCGGGACAGGGGGCCTTCTAAGCAATCAGCCCCAGCATTTT

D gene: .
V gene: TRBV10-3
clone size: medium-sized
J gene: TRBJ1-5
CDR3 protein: CAISEKGVGDQPQHF
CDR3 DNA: TGTGCCATCAGTGAGAAGGGTGTAGGGGATCAGCCCCAGCATTTT

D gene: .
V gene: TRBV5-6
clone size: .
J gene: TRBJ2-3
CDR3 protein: CASSLWGTRTDTQYF
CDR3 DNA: TGTGCCAGCAGCTTATGGGGGACCCGCACAGATACGCAGTATTTT

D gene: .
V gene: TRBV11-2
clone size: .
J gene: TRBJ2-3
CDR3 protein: CASSFPKTGDVDTQYF
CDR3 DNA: TGTGCCAGCAGCTTCCCTAAAACCGGGGACGTAGATACGCAGTATTTT

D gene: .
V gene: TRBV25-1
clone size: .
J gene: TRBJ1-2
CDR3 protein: CASSVDEVLGYGYTF
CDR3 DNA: TGTGCCAGCAGTGTGGACGAAGTTCTCGGCTATGGCTACACCTTC

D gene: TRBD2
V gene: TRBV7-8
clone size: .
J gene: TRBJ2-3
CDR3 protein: CASSTRLAGGRADTQYF
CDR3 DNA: TGTGCCAGCAGCACCAGACTAGCGGGGGGGCGCGCAGATACGCAGTATTTT

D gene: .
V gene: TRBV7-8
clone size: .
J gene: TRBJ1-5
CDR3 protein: CASSYLGRGSPQPQHF
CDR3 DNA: TGTGCCAGCAGCTACCTCGGTAGGGGGTCTCCTCAGCCCCAGCATTTT

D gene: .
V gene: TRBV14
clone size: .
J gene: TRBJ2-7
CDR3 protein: CASSPTNLYEQYF
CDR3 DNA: TGTGCCAGCAGCCCGACCAACCTCTACGAGCAGTACTTC

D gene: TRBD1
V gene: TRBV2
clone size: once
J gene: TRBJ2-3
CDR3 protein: CASGWDRQRTDTQYF
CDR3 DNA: TGTGCCAGCGGTTGGGACAGGCAGCGCACAGATACGCAGTATTTT

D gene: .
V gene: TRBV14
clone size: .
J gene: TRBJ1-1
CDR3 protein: CASSQTSGTEAFF
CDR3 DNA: TGTGCCAGCAGCCAAACTTCAGGCACTGAAGCTTTCTTT

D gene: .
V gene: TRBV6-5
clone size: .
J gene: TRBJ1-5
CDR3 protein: CASSPGFSQPQHF
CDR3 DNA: TGTGCCAGCAGTCCAGGGTTTTCTCAGCCCCAGCATTTT

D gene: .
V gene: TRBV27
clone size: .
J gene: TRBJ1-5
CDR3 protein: CASSEDSTWGNQPQHF
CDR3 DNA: TGTGCCAGCAGTGAGGACAGTACGTGGGGCAATCAGCCCCAGCATTTT

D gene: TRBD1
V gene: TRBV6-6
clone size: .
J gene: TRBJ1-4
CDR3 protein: CASSYSDRLPEKLFF
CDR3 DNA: TGTGCCAGCAGTTACTCGGACAGGTTACCTGAAAAACTGTTTTTT

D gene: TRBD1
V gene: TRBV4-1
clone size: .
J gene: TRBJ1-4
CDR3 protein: CASSLRQGATNEKLFF
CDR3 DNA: TGCGCCAGCAGCCTCCGACAGGGCGCAACTAATGAAAAACTGTTTTTT

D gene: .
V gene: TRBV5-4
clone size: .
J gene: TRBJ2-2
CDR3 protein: CASSQEDRGLTGELFF
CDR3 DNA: TGTGCCAGCAGCCAAGAGGATAGAGGCCTCACCGGGGAGCTGTTTTTT